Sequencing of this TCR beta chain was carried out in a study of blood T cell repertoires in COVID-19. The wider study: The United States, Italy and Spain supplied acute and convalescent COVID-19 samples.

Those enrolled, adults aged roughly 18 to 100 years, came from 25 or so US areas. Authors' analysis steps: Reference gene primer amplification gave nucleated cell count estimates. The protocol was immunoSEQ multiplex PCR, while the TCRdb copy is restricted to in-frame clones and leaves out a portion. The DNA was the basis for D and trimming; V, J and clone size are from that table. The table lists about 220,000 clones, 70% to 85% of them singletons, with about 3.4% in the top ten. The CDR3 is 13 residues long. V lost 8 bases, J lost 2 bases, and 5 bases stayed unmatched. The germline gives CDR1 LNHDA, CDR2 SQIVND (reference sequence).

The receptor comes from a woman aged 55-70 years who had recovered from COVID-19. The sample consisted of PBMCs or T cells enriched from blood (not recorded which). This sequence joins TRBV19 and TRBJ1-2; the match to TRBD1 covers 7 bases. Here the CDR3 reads CASDQTGNYGYTF. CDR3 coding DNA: TGTGCCAGTGATCAGACAGGGAACTATGGCTACACCTTC. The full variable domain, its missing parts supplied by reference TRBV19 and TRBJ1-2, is DGGITQSPKYLFRKEGQNVTLSCEQNLNHDAMYWYRQDPGQGLRLIYYSQIVNDFQKGDIAEGYSVSREKKESFPLTVTSAQKNPTAFYLCASDQTGNYGYTFGSGTRLTVV.